Listed below are T cell receptor beta chains from one sample, sequenced in a study of post-analysis software for immune sequencing data. TCRdb ran MiXCR on the PCR reads and lists one entry per CDR3 protein. This sample has 500,000 to 600,000 distinct CDR3 sequences, with roughly 47% found just once. The sample taken for sequencing was blood. Receptors were obtained from a girl under 18 with multiple sclerosis. The CDR3 runs from the conserved cysteine through the conserved F or W. Each record gives: CDR3 length, V gene, J gene, clone size, D gene, CDR3 protein, CDR3 DNA. A D gene is named only where the DNA matches it firmly. Not every row has a clone size; where given, it reads once, few, many or a size class.

16,TRBV5-1,TRBJ2-3,few,-,CASAWRGRGNTDTQYF,TGCGCCAGCGCCTGGAGGGGCAGGGGAAACACAGATACGCAGTATTTT
13,TRBV29-1,TRBJ2-3,few,-,CSVGGRGTDTQYF,TGCAGCGTTGGCGGGCGGGGCACAGATACGCAGTATTTT
16,TRBV12-3/TRBV12-4,TRBJ1-1,-,-,CASSLDGGGLNTEAFF,TGTGCCAGCAGTTTAGATGGCGGCGGGCTGAACACTGAAGCTTTCTTT
14,TRBV7-6,TRBJ2-1,-,-,CASTPIVSVGEQFF,TGTGCCAGCACCCCTATTGTGTCCGTGGGGGAGCAGTTCTTC
17,TRBV6-6,TRBJ1-2,few,-,CASSYSVKGSLGYGYTF,TGTGCCAGCAGTTACTCGGTGAAGGGAAGCTTAGGGTATGGCTACACCTTC
13,TRBV14,TRBJ1-4,-,-,CASSQVWGEKLFF,TGTGCCAGCAGCCAAGTTTGGGGTGAAAAACTGTTTTTT
14,TRBV6-2/TRBV6-3,TRBJ2-1,once,-,CASSYDGGGNEQFF,TGTGCCAGCAGTTATGACGGGGGAGGCAATGAGCAGTTCTTC
15,TRBV7-9,TRBJ2-7,-,TRBD1,CASSSYRDRGYEQYF,TGTGCCAGCAGCTCATACCGGGACAGGGGCTACGAGCAGTACTTC
17,TRBV29-1,TRBJ2-3,-,TRBD1,CSVPLLVAGGTTDTQYF,TGCAGCGTTCCCCTTCTTGTGGCAGGGGGCACGACAGATACGCAGTATTTT
15,TRBV5-1,TRBJ2-3,few,-,CASSSQQGRTDTQYF,TGCGCCAGCAGCTCCCAACAGGGTAGGACAGATACGCAGTATTTT
16,TRBV5-5,TRBJ2-5,-,-,CASSSSRAGEEETQYF,TGTGCCAGCAGCTCCTCCCGGGCAGGGGAGGAAGAGACCCAGTACTTC
15,TRBV5-1,TRBJ2-3,-,-,CASSLGVSYTDTQYF,TGCGCCAGCAGCTTGGGTGTTTCCTACACAGATACGCAGTATTTT
15,TRBV5-1,TRBJ1-4,-,TRBD1,CASSPWDSDNEKLFF,TGCGCCAGCAGCCCGTGGGACAGCGATAATGAAAAACTGTTTTTT
14,TRBV3-1,TRBJ1-5,once,-,CASSQRGLGGPQHF,TGTGCCAGCAGCCAACGTGGGTTAGGTGGGCCCCAGCATTTT
14,TRBV10-3,TRBJ1-2,-,-,CAISETQGTHGYTF,TGTGCCATCAGTGAGACACAGGGAACGCATGGCTACACCTTC